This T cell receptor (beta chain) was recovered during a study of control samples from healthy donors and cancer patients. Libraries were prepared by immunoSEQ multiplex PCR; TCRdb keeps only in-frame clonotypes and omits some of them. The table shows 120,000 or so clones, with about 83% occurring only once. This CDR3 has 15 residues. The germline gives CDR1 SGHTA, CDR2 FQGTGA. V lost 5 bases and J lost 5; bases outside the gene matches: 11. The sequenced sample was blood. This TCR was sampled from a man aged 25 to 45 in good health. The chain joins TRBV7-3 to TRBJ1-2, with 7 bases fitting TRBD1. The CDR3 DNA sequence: TGTGCCAGCAGCGCCGGCTCCGGGACAGCGTATGGCTACACCTTC. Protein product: CASSAGSGTAYGYTF.